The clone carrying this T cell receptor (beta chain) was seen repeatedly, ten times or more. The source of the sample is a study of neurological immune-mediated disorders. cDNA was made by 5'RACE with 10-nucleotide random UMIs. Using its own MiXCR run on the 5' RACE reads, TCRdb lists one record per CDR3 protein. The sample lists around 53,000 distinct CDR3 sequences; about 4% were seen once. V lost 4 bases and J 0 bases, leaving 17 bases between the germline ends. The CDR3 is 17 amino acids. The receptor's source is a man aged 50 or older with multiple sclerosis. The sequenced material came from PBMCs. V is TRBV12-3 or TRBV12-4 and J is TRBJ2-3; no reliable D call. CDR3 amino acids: CASSSPMLSYSTDTQYF. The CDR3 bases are TGTGCCAGCAGTTCCCCTATGCTCTCGTATAGCACAGATACGCAGTATTTT.